A selection of T cell receptor beta chains follows, all from one sample in a study of blood T cell repertoires in COVID-19. Here immunoSEQ multiplex PCR was the method, and the copy in TCRdb shows in-frame clones only, minus some. Seen here are under 250,000 clones, about four fifths observed once, and the top ten hold roughly 7.8%. The sequenced material came from peripheral blood. The receptors stem from a man aged 40-49 years with active or convalescent COVID-19. Both conserved end residues are part of each CDR3. A D gene is named only where the DNA matches it firmly. The size field is filled for only some rows; it gives once, few, many or a size class.

V gene: TRBV11-2; J gene: TRBJ1-2; clone size: NA; D gene: TRBD1; CDR3 DNA: TGTGCCAGCAGCTTGACGGACAGGGGCTATGGCTACACCTTC; CDR3 protein: CASSLTDRGYGYTF
V gene: TRBV4-3; J gene: TRBJ2-1; clone size: once; D gene: TRBD1; CDR3 DNA: TGCGCCAGCAGCCGTCGGACAGGGGGCATTAACCACAATGAGCAGTTCTTC; CDR3 protein: CASSRRTGGINHNEQFF
V gene: TRBV4-1; J gene: TRBJ2-3; clone size: NA; D gene: TRBD2; CDR3 DNA: TGCGCCAGCAGCCAAGAGAGGGGACTAGCGGGGAAATTGGATACGCAGTATTTT; CDR3 protein: CASSQERGLAGKLDTQYF
V gene: TRBV14; J gene: TRBJ2-6; clone size: NA; D gene: NA; CDR3 DNA: TGTGCCAGCAGCCCTTTTTCTGGGGCCAACGTCCTGACTTTC; CDR3 protein: CASSPFSGANVLTF
V gene: TRBV6-6; J gene: TRBJ2-5; clone size: NA; D gene: TRBD1; CDR3 DNA: TGTGCCAGCAGTGATAGACAGGGTAGGGAGACCCAGTACTTC; CDR3 protein: CASSDRQGRETQYF
V gene: TRBV2; J gene: TRBJ1-2; clone size: NA; D gene: NA; CDR3 DNA: TGTGCCAGCAGTGTTGAGGCAGACTATGGCTACACCTTC; CDR3 protein: CASSVEADYGYTF
V gene: TRBV19; J gene: TRBJ1-1; clone size: NA; D gene: TRBD1; CDR3 DNA: TGTGCCACGACGGCCGGGACAGTCTACACTGAAGCTTTCTTT; CDR3 protein: CATTAGTVYTEAFF
V gene: TRBV2; J gene: TRBJ1-2; clone size: NA; D gene: NA; CDR3 DNA: TGTGCCAGCAGTGAAGCGTTGGGAGTCTATGGCTACACCTTC; CDR3 protein: CASSEALGVYGYTF
V gene: TRBV5-6; J gene: TRBJ2-2; clone size: few; D gene: NA; CDR3 DNA: TGTGCCAGCAGCTTGGCCGATCCAACAGGTGGGACCGGGGAGCTGTTTTTT; CDR3 protein: CASSLADPTGGTGELFF
V gene: TRBV7-8; J gene: TRBJ2-7; clone size: NA; D gene: TRBD1; CDR3 DNA: TGTGCCAGCAGCCCCCACGGGACAGGGGGCCTTTACGAGCAGTACTTC; CDR3 protein: CASSPHGTGGLYEQYF
V gene: TRBV27; J gene: TRBJ2-4; clone size: few; D gene: TRBD1; CDR3 DNA: TGTGCCAGCAGAATGACAGGGATTAACATTCAGTACTTC; CDR3 protein: CASRMTGINIQYF
V gene: TRBV30; J gene: TRBJ1-3; clone size: NA; D gene: TRBD1; CDR3 DNA: TGTGCCTGGAGTGCAGGGGGAAGCACCATATATTTT; CDR3 protein: CAWSAGGSTIYF
V gene: TRBV10-3; J gene: TRBJ2-7; clone size: NA; D gene: TRBD1; CDR3 DNA: TGTGCCTCAGGGGGTGGACAGGCAGCCTACGAGCAGTACTTC; CDR3 protein: CASGGGQAAYEQYF
V gene: TRBV6-5; J gene: TRBJ2-7; clone size: NA; D gene: TRBD2; CDR3 DNA: TGTGCCAGCAGTATAGCGGGGGGGGCTTTTGGGCAGTACTTC; CDR3 protein: CASSIAGGAFGQYF
V gene: TRBV10-3; J gene: TRBJ2-7; clone size: NA; D gene: NA; CDR3 DNA: TGTGCCATCAGTGAGAAGGAGGGCAACGAGCAGTACTTC; CDR3 protein: CAISEKEGNEQYF
V gene: TRBV10-2; J gene: TRBJ2-7; clone size: NA; D gene: TRBD2; CDR3 DNA: TGCGCCAGCAGTGATTGGGGGGGATTCTCCTACGAGCAGTACTTC; CDR3 protein: CASSDWGGFSYEQYF
V gene: TRBV28; J gene: TRBJ2-3; clone size: NA; D gene: TRBD1; CDR3 DNA: TGTGCCAGCAGACAGGGGGGCAGCACAGATACGCAGTATTTT; CDR3 protein: CASRQGGSTDTQYF
V gene: TRBV29-1; J gene: TRBJ2-1; clone size: few; D gene: TRBD2; CDR3 DNA: TGCAGCGTTCCTCGGACTAGCGGGATTGGCAATGAGCAGTTCTTC; CDR3 protein: CSVPRTSGIGNEQFF
V gene: TRBV7-2; J gene: TRBJ2-5; clone size: NA; D gene: NA; CDR3 DNA: TGTGCCAGCAGCTCGTATGGCGAGACCCAGTACTTC; CDR3 protein: CASSSYGETQYF
V gene: TRBV10-1; J gene: TRBJ2-3; clone size: NA; D gene: TRBD2; CDR3 DNA: TGCGCCAGCAGTGATTTTGCGGGAGAGAGCACAGATACGCAGTATTTT; CDR3 protein: CASSDFAGESTDTQYF
V gene: TRBV24-1; J gene: TRBJ1-2; clone size: NA; D gene: TRBD1; CDR3 DNA: TGTGCCACCAGTGCGGGACAGCGAGATGGCTACACCTTC; CDR3 protein: CATSAGQRDGYTF
V gene: TRBV28; J gene: TRBJ2-4; clone size: once; D gene: NA; CDR3 DNA: TGTGCCAGCAGTTTGGAGGGCGGTATAGCCAAAAACATTCAGTACTTC; CDR3 protein: CASSLEGGIAKNIQYF
V gene: TRBV19; J gene: TRBJ1-5; clone size: NA; D gene: NA; CDR3 DNA: TGTGCCAGTAGTATGGGGGCAGGGATTCAGCCCCAGCATTTT; CDR3 protein: CASSMGAGIQPQHF
V gene: TRBV11-3; J gene: TRBJ2-7; clone size: NA; D gene: TRBD1; CDR3 DNA: TGTGCCAGCAGCTTAGTCGGACAGGAGAACTACGAGCAGTACTTC; CDR3 protein: CASSLVGQENYEQYF
V gene: TRBV18; J gene: TRBJ2-1; clone size: NA; D gene: TRBD2; CDR3 DNA: TGTGCCAGCTCACCACGAGTGGGGGGGGACTACAATGAGCAGTTCTTC; CDR3 protein: CASSPRVGGDYNEQFF
V gene: TRBV6-2/TRBV6-3; J gene: TRBJ1-5; clone size: NA; D gene: TRBD1; CDR3 DNA: TGTGCCAGCAGTAAACGACAGGGGCCCTCGGGCCAGCCCCAGCATTTT; CDR3 protein: CASSKRQGPSGQPQHF
V gene: TRBV4-3; J gene: TRBJ1-2; clone size: NA; D gene: TRBD1; CDR3 DNA: TGCGCCAGCAGCCAGGACAGGGGGCCGGGGGGCTACACCTTC; CDR3 protein: CASSQDRGPGGYTF
V gene: TRBV18; J gene: TRBJ1-6; clone size: NA; D gene: TRBD1; CDR3 DNA: TGTGCCAGCTCACCAAACGACAGGGGCGGTTCACCCCTCCACTTT; CDR3 protein: CASSPNDRGGSPLHF
V gene: TRBV19; J gene: TRBJ1-1; clone size: NA; D gene: TRBD1; CDR3 DNA: TGTGCCAGTAGTGGGCTCAGGGGGCTGGACACTGAAGCTTTCTTT; CDR3 protein: CASSGLRGLDTEAFF
V gene: TRBV7-3; J gene: TRBJ2-2; clone size: few; D gene: NA; CDR3 DNA: TGTGCCAGCAGAGACTTGAACACCGGGGAGCTGTTTTTT; CDR3 protein: CASRDLNTGELFF
V gene: TRBV30; J gene: TRBJ2-1; clone size: NA; D gene: NA; CDR3 DNA: TGTGCCTGGGGATCGGGTCCTGGAGGGTCGCAGTTCTTC; CDR3 protein: CAWGSGPGGSQFF
V gene: TRBV29-1; J gene: TRBJ2-5; clone size: NA; D gene: NA; CDR3 DNA: TGCAGCGTTGCCAGGTTTCAAGAGACCCAGTACTTC; CDR3 protein: CSVARFQETQYF